This TCR beta chain is drawn from a study of T cell responses to AZD1222 COVID-19 vaccine. Study-wide findings and caveats: Spike-specific TCRs gained breadth and depth after people received two AZD1222 doses. Unmutated variant regions are reportedly targeted by nearly half of spike-specific TCRs.

This CDR3 is built from 15 residues. Germline V gives CDR1 SGHTA, CDR2 FQGTGA. With V trimmed by 5 bases and J by 7 bases, 10 bases remained unmatched. About this clone: What it recognizes is unknown.

Measured with immunoSEQ multiplex PCR; TCRdb has only the in-frame clones, and not every one. The repertoire has about 180,000 clones, around nine tenths of them found once; the top ten carry approximately 26%. Both about-4-week and about-12-week second-dose recipients were combined. Specimen: peripheral blood, collected 28 days after the second AZD1222 dose. The J gene is TRBJ2-3, the V gene TRBV7-3; TRBD1 agrees at 9 bases. The source is an adult who received the AZD1222 COVID-19 vaccine. This CDR3 reads CASSPGGTGTNTQYF. The DNA of the CDR3 is TGTGCCAGCAGCCCCGGCGGGACAGGGACCAATACGCAGTATTTT.